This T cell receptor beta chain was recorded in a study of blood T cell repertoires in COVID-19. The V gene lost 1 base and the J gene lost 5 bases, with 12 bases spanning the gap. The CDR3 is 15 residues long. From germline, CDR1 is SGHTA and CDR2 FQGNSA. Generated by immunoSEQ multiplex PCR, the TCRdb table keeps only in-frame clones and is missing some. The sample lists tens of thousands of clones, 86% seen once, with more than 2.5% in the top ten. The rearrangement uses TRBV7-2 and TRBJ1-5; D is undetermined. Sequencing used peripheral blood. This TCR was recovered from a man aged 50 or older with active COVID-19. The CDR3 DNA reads TGTGCCAGCAGCTTAGGGAGGTTCCAGTATCAGCCCCAGCATTTT. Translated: CASSLGRFQYQPQHF. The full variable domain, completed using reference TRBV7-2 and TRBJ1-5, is GAGVSQSPSNKVTEKGKDVELRCDPISGHTALYWYRQSLGQGLEFLIYFQGNSAPDKSGLPSDRFSAERTGGSVSTLTIQRTQQEDSAVYLCASSLGRFQYQPQHFGDGTRLSIL.